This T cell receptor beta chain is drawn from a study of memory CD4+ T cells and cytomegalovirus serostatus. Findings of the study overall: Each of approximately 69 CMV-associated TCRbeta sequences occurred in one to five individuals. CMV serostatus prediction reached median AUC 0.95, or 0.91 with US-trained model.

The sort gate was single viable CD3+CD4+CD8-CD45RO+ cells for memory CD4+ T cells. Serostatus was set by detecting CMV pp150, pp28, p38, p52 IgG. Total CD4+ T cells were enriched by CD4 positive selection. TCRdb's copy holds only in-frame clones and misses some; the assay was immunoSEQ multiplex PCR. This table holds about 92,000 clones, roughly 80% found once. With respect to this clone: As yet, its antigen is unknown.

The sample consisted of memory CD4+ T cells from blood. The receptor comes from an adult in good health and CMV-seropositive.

CDR3: CASKTRVTNYGYTF. The CDR3 coding sequence is TGTGCCAGCAAGACCCGCGTAACTAACTATGGCTACACCTTC. The chain has TRBV5-8 and TRBJ1-2; unclear D gene. V lost 6 bases and J 0 bases, leaving 12 bases between the germline ends. The CDR3 contains 14 residues. Germline values: CDR1 SGHTS, CDR2 YDEGEE.